The clone carrying this T cell receptor beta chain was recorded only once. Clones were sequenced by immunoSEQ multiplex PCR, and TCRdb holds only the in-frame ones, with some missing. This sample has around 200,000 clones, with around four fifths found just once. This sample was taken from a study of blood T cell repertoires in COVID-19. As for the study in general: The United States, Italy and Spain were the sources of the acute and convalescent COVID-19 samples.

The CDR3 loop spans 14 amino acids. V was trimmed by 0 bases and J by 4 bases, leaving 10 bases between them. CDR1 and CDR2 (germline): SGHRS, YFSETQ. This receptor was taken from a woman between 50 and 59 years old with acute or convalescent COVID-19. Sequenced sample: peripheral blood. This chain links TRBV5-1 with TRBJ1-2; possible D gene TRBD1, 6 bases. The CDR3 reads CASSLVPGAYGYTF. CDR3 nucleotide sequence: TGCGCCAGCAGCTTGGTGCCAGGGGCCTATGGCTACACCTTC.